These 24 T cell receptor beta chains were all obtained from the same sample, sequenced in a study of early T cells in non-severe SARS-CoV-2 infection. TCRdb re-called the 5' RACE reads with MiXCR, one entry per CDR3 protein. The profile shows about 42,000 distinct CDR3 sequences, around 7% of them singletons. Sequencing was carried out using whole blood. All receptors come from an adult who was a healthcare worker with PCR-confirmed SARS-CoV-2 infection or an uninfected control (not recorded which).

In this sample, this clonotype turned up many times. The rearrangement joins TRBV7-8 to TRBJ2-5; 7 bases line up with TRBD1. This CDR3 region has 16 residues. In germline, CDR1 is SGHVS, CDR2 FQNEAQ. J lost 0 bases, V lost 6 bases, and 10 bases had no gene match. CDR3 DNA sequence: TGTGCCAGCAGTCCTCAGGGACAGATGTACCAAGAGACCCAGTACTTC. This gives the protein CASSPQGQMYQETQYF. Variable domain in full (rest from reference TRBV7-8 and TRBJ2-5): GAGVSQSPRYKVAKRGQDVALRCDPISGHVSLFWYQQALGQGPEFLTYFQNEAQLDKSGLPSDRFFAERPEGSVSTLKIQRTQQEDSAVYLCASSPQGQMYQETQYFGPGTRLLVL.

This clonotype occurred many times. The chain combines TRBV12-3 or TRBV12-4 with TRBJ2-2, with TRBD1 as a possible D gene (6 bases). The V gene lost 4 bases and the J gene lost 5 bases, with 11 bases spanning the gap. The CDR3 contains 14 residues. The CDR3 DNA reads TGTGCCAGCAGTTCACACAGGGATACCGGGGAGCTGTTTTTT. This encodes CASSSHRDTGELFF.

In this sample, this clonotype turned up many times. This sequence joins TRBV5-1 and TRBJ1-5, with D possibly TRBD1 on 6 matching bases. Germline V gene lookup returns CDR1 SGHRS and CDR2 YFSETQ. Trimming stripped 0 bases from V and 0 bases from J, with 7 bases between. The CDR3 is 15 amino acids. For the CDR3, the DNA is TGCGCCAGCAGCTTGGAGGGGGGTAGCAATCAGCCCCAGCATTTT. Its protein is CASSLEGGSNQPQHF.

This clonotype was observed a handful of times. The rearrangement uses TRBV15 and TRBJ2-3, with a possible D match to TRBD2 (6 bases). In germline, CDR1 is LNHNV, CDR2 YYDKDF (reference sequence). The CDR3 is 12 residues long. Trimming pared 11 bases from V and 5 bases from J, leaving 14 bases between. The CDR3 nucleotides are TGTGCCTCGGGGGAGCCCCTAGATACGCAGTATTTT. Translation: CASGEPLDTQYF.

This clonotype was seen repeatedly, ten times or more. The chain combines TRBV4-2 with TRBJ2-2, with TRBD1 as a possible D gene (6 bases). V was cut by 4 bases and J by 0 bases, with 12 bases left in between. The CDR3 is 16 amino acids. The V gene's germline CDR1 is LGHNA and CDR2 YNFKEQ. CDR3 residues: CASSPLAGANTGELFF. For the CDR3, the DNA is TGTGCCAGCAGCCCTCTGGCAGGGGCGAACACCGGGGAGCTGTTTTTT.

This clonotype has only a few counts. The J gene is TRBJ1-6, the V gene TRBV4-3; no reliable D call. The germline V gene has CDR1 LGHNA and CDR2 YSLEER. The CDR3 totals 15 residues. V lost 0 bases and J lost 5, with 8 bases in between. CDR3 DNA: TGCGCCAGCAGCCAAGATTGGGCTCATAATTCACCCCTCCACTTT. Its protein is CASSQDWAHNSPLHF.

In this sample, this clonotype turned up many times. The rearrangement uses TRBV20-1 and TRBJ2-1, with D perhaps TRBD2 (6 bases). CDR1 and CDR2 (germline): DFQATT, SNEGSKA (reference sequence). Trimming cost V 6 bases and J 9 bases, with 24 bases left between them. The CDR3 totals 15 residues. The CDR3 sequence is CSAPGLLASWGEQFF. In DNA, the CDR3 is TGCAGTGCCCCGGGGCTACTAGCTTCTTGGGGTGAGCAGTTCTTC.

This clonotype was detected a few times. The chain is built from TRBV10-1 and TRBJ2-2; a weak D match, TRBD1 (5 bases). Trimming pared 4 bases from V and 3 bases from J, leaving 6 bases between. The CDR3 covers 13 residues. CDR1 WNHNN and CDR2 SYGVQD come from the germline V gene (reference sequence). CDR3 region: CASSGRDTGELFF. CDR3 DNA sequence: TGCGCCAGCAGTGGCAGGGACACCGGGGAGCTGTTTTTT.

The chain couples TRBV12-3 or TRBV12-4 to TRBJ1-4, with TRBD1 matching 8 bases. Trimming removed 4 bases from V and 4 bases from J; junction bases left unmatched: 2. The CDR3 runs 14 residues. CDR3 DNA sequence: TGTGCCAGCAGTTATGGACAGGGTAATGAAAAACTGTTTTTT. It yields the protein CASSYGQGNEKLFF.

The chain is built from TRBV27 and TRBJ2-2; no clear D gene. The CDR3 has 12 residues. Trimming cost V 3 bases and J 6 bases, with 5 bases left between them. Germline values: CDR1 MNHEY, CDR2 SMNVEV (reference sequence). The CDR3 DNA reads TGTGCCAGCAGTTTCTTGGCCGGGGAGCTGTTTTTT. Translation: CASSFLAGELFF.

The sample holds a few counts of this clonotype. J is TRBJ1-1 and V is TRBV11-1; TRBD1 matches 7 bases. There are 15 residues in the CDR3. CDR1 SGHAT and CDR2 FQDESV come from the germline V gene (reference sequence). With V trimmed by 5 bases and J by 4 bases, 10 bases remained unmatched. The CDR3 here is CASSARQGLGTEAFF. The CDR3 DNA follows: TGTGCCAGCAGCGCCCGACAGGGTCTGGGCACTGAAGCTTTCTTT.

Many counts were recorded for this clonotype. CDR3 protein: CASSQDPGQGYSPLHF. DNA of the CDR3: TGTGCCAGCAGCCAAGATCCGGGACAGGGATATTCACCCCTCCACTTT. The chain carries TRBV4-2 and TRBJ1-6; the match to TRBD1 covers 9 bases. Germline V lookup: CDR1 LGHNA, CDR2 YNFKEQ. The CDR3 spans 16 residues. The V segment lost 0 bases and the J segment 8 bases; nucleotides outside the gene matches: 5.

V is TRBV27 and J is TRBJ2-2, with D possibly being TRBD1 (6 bases). The CDR3 loop spans 13 amino acids. V dropped 6 bases and J dropped 1 base, with 6 bases sitting between them. CDR1 is MNHEY and CDR2 is SMNVEV in the germline V gene (reference sequence). In nucleotides, the CDR3 is TGTGCCAGCAGAGGGGGGAACACCGGGGAGCTGTTTTTT. Its protein product is CASRGGNTGELFF.

This clonotype was recorded at least ten times. The CDR3: CASSRGAGSEAFF. The DNA for the CDR3 is TGTGCCAGCAGCCGAGGAGCAGGTTCTGAAGCTTTCTTT. The rearrangement links TRBV7-3 to TRBJ1-1; D gene uncertain. The CDR3 runs to 13 residues. CDR1 SGHTA and CDR2 FQGTGA come from the germline V gene. V lost 5 bases to trimming and J lost 6 bases, with 13 bases between them.

This clonotype was found a few times. The chain has TRBV11-2 and TRBJ1-4; TRBD1 might be the D (6 bases). The ends were cut back, 4 bases at V and 8 bases at J, with 14 bases in the middle. In germline, CDR1 is SGHAT, CDR2 FQNNGV. The CDR3 is 14 residues long. This CDR3 reads CASSWAPGAEKLFF. CDR3 nucleotide sequence: TGTGCCAGCAGCTGGGCCCCAGGGGCCGAAAAACTGTTTTTT. The full variable domain, in which reference TRBV11-2 and TRBJ1-4 provide the parts outside the CDR3, is EAGVAQSPRYKIIEKRQSVAFWCNPISGHATLYWYQQILGQGPKLLIQFQNNGVVDDSQLPKDRFSAERLKGVDSTLKIQPAKLEDSAVYLCASSWAPGAEKLFFGSGTQLSVL.

Only a few counts were recorded for this clonotype. The rearrangement uses TRBV13 and TRBJ2-7; 7 nucleotides agree with TRBD1. Trimming at V came to 5 bases and at J to 3 bases, leaving 10 bases not matched to a gene. CDR1 PRHDT and CDR2 FYEKMQ come from the germline V gene (reference sequence). This CDR3 has 15 residues. CDR3 protein: CASSGKGAGFYEQYF. In DNA, the CDR3 is TGTGCCAGCAGCGGTAAGGGGGCTGGTTTCTACGAGCAGTACTTC.

The chain carries TRBV10-3 and TRBJ1-1; D gene ambiguous. Trimming removed 4 bases from V and 1 base from J, with 4 bases in between. The CDR3 has 12 residues. Germline-derived CDR1 and CDR2 are ENHRY and SYGVKD. The CDR3 protein is CAISVRNTEAFF. DNA of the CDR3: TGTGCCATCAGTGTTCGGAACACTGAAGCTTTCTTT.

The V call is TRBV5-6, the J call TRBJ1-6, with no clear D. With 3 bases removed from V and 10 bases from J, the gap between germline ends came to 17 bases. The CDR3 is 15 amino acids. CDR1 is SGHDT and CDR2 is YYEEEE in the germline V gene. Here the CDR3 DNA reads TGTGCCAGCAGCTACTGGACGACCGCTGTCTCACCCCTCCACTTT. It is translated as CASSYWTTAVSPLHF. The full variable domain, in which reference TRBV5-6 and TRBJ1-6 provide the parts outside the CDR3, is DAGVTQSPTHLIKTRGQQVTLRCSPKSGHDTVSWYQQALGQGPQFIFQYYEEEERQRGNFPDRFSGHQFPNYSSELNVNALLLGDSALYLCASSYWTTAVSPLHFGNGTRLTVT.

The chain is built from TRBV20-1 and TRBJ2-5, with 8 bases matching TRBD2. Germline-derived CDR1 and CDR2 are DFQATT and SNEGSKA (reference sequence). Trimming at V came to 1 base and at J to 5 bases, leaving 12 bases not matched to a gene. The CDR3 extends over 16 amino acids. The CDR3 bases are TGCAGTGCTAGAGCCCCGCCGGGACTAGGACAGGAGACCCAGTACTTC. Its translation is CSARAPPGLGQETQYF.

This clonotype was detected only once. The chain recombines TRBV12-3 or TRBV12-4 with TRBJ1-1, with no clear D. V dropped 3 bases and J dropped 1 base, with 9 bases sitting between them. This CDR3 is 14 amino acids long. The CDR3 here is CASSFRRANTEAFF. The CDR3 DNA reads as TGTGCCAGCAGTTTCCGCCGGGCGAACACTGAAGCTTTCTTT.

There are many counts of this clonotype. The chain carries TRBV28 and TRBJ2-1; D tentatively reads TRBD1 or TRBD2 (7 bases each). V lost 2 bases and J lost 10, with 12 bases in between. This CDR3 has 13 residues. From germline, CDR1 is MDHEN and CDR2 SYDVKM. The CDR3 DNA follows: TGTGCCAGCAGTTTAATGGGAGGGGGCGAGCAGTTCTTC. It codes for CASSLMGGGEQFF.

This clonotype was observed a few times. Germline and junction disagree at one end, which may indicate a read error. The chain links TRBV19 to TRBJ1-2; the D gene is possibly TRBD1 (6 bases). The length of the CDR3 is 15 residues. The V gene's germline CDR1 is LNHDA and CDR2 SQIVND (reference sequence). For the CDR3, the DNA is TGTGCCAGTAGTCCGGGACATGCTGAGCCCTATGGCTTCACCTTC. Translated: CASSPGHAEPYGFTF.

This clonotype was seen ten or more times. This sequence joins TRBV11-2 and TRBJ1-6; D remains unclear. Germline CDR1 reads SGHAT; CDR2 reads FQNNGV. The V and J ends lost 5 bases and 10 bases respectively, with 18 bases between them. This CDR3 has 15 amino acids. Written as DNA, the CDR3 is TGTGCCAGCAGCCCCCTTGGGGTATTTCGGTCACCCCTCCACTTT. Translation: CASSPLGVFRSPLHF.

A few counts support this clonotype. The chain uses TRBV6-4 and TRBJ1-6, with D unresolved. CDR3 length: 15 residues. Germline V gene sequence: CDR1 MRHNA, CDR2 SNTAGT. The V end was cut by 0 bases, the J end by 7 bases, with 10 bases between. The CDR3 bases are TGTGCCAGCAGTGACTCCCTGAGCGGGAATTCACCCCTCCACTTT. It specifies CASSDSLSGNSPLHF.